This T cell receptor (beta chain) came from a study of cytomegalovirus exposure and HLA in healthy donors. For the study at large: Among the approximately 380 donors who were genotyped, roughly 76% fell in the genetic ancestry cluster that is associated with self-reported Caucasian donors.

PCR used 60 Vbeta primers and 13 Jbeta primers. Study processing details: Per a later analysis, the number of unique TCR beta chains was some 82 million, of which 9 million to 14 million were shared. Only in-frame clones appear in the TCRdb table, and some are missing; sequencing was by immunoSEQ multiplex PCR. That table furnishes V, J and clone size, whereas the DNA furnished D and trimming. The table lists around 150,000 clones, roughly 90% of them singletons. The trim removed 4 bases at V and 0 bases at J, leaving 2 bases unmatched. The CDR3 runs to 15 residues. Germline V CDR1 and CDR2: ENHRY, SYGVKD.

The rearrangement links TRBV10-3 to TRBJ2-3, with 9 bases lining up with TRBD2. The TCR comes from a woman between 40 and 50 years old in good health and CMV-seronegative. Sequenced material: PBMCs. CDR3 region: CAISALAGSTDTQYF. The CDR3 DNA is TGTGCCATCAGTGCTCTAGCGGGGAGCACAGATACGCAGTATTTT.